Listed below are T cell receptor beta chains from one sample, sequenced in a study of beta chain features in type 1 diabetes. TCRdb's copy holds only in-frame clones and misses some; the assay was immunoSEQ multiplex PCR. The data show 250,000 to 350,000 clones, less than 15% seen once. Source material: central memory CD4+ T cells from blood. The receptors derive from a man aged 25-45 years in good health. Each CDR3 is given with its conserved first and last residue. A D gene is named only where the DNA matches it firmly. A row's size may be missing; if present it is once, few, many or a size class.

J gene | D gene | clone size | V gene | CDR3 DNA | CDR3 protein
TRBJ1-1 | . | . | TRBV4-3 | TGCGCCAGCAGCCAAGAAGGGATGAACACTGAAGCTTTCTTT | CASSQEGMNTEAFF
TRBJ2-5 | TRBD2 | . | TRBV29-1 | TGCAGCGTTGCCATGGGACTAGCGGGGGAACAAGAGACCCAGTACTTC | CSVAMGLAGEQETQYF
TRBJ2-4 | . | few | TRBV4-1 | TGCGCCAGCAGCCAAGTCAGGCTGAACATTCAGTACTTC | CASSQVRLNIQYF
TRBJ2-5 | . | few | TRBV7-9 | TGTGCCAGCAGCTTAGGGGCAGGGGATAGGGAGACCCAGTACTTC | CASSLGAGDRETQYF
TRBJ2-5 | . | . | TRBV11-3 | TGTGCCAGCAGCTCCCAGTGGAGGGAGACCCAGTACTTC | CASSSQWRETQYF
TRBJ2-7 | TRBD1 | . | TRBV7-2 | TGTGCCAGCAGCTTAGATAACAGGGGACCCTACGAGCAGTACTTC | CASSLDNRGPYEQYF
TRBJ1-2 | . | . | TRBV19 | TGTGCCAGTAGTCCCGGGACGCTCAGAAATGGCTACACCTTC | CASSPGTLRNGYTF
TRBJ2-1 | TRBD2 | . | TRBV6-1 | TGTGCCAGCAGTGCCCGAGCGGGAGGGGGAAATGAGCAGTTCTTC | CASSARAGGGNEQFF
TRBJ2-5 | TRBD2 | few | TRBV6-5 | TGTGCCAGCCACGGCGGGAGCCGGGAGACCCAGTACTTC | CASHGGSRETQYF
TRBJ2-7 | TRBD2 | . | TRBV2 | TGTGCCAGCAGTGAGGAAGCGGGGGCCTCCTACGAGCAGTACTTC | CASSEEAGASYEQYF
TRBJ2-3 | TRBD2 | few | TRBV5-5 | TGTGCCAGCAGCCAAGATCGGGCTAGCGGGACCTATACGCAGTATTTT | CASSQDRASGTYTQYF
TRBJ2-7 | . | . | TRBV29-1 | TGCAGCGTCAGGACAGCCAACTACGAGCAGTACTTC | CSVRTANYEQYF
TRBJ1-1 | . | . | TRBV9 | TGTGCCAGCAGCGCCGGACGGGGCTTCGGTGAAGCTTTCTTT | CASSAGRGFGEAFF
TRBJ2-2 | TRBD1 | many | TRBV7-9 | TGTGCCAGCAGCGAGACAGGGACCGTTGACACCGGGGAGCTGTTTTTT | CASSETGTVDTGELFF
TRBJ1-1 | TRBD1 | . | TRBV6-1 | TGTGCCAGCAGTGAACGGACAGGTTACACTGAAGCTTTCTTT | CASSERTGYTEAFF
TRBJ2-2 | . | few | TRBV19 | TGTGCCAGTAGTCCCACCCGGTCGGGGTCCACCGGGGAGCTGTTTTTT | CASSPTRSGSTGELFF
TRBJ2-7 | . | few | TRBV7-2 | TGTGCCAGCAGCTTATCAGTGGGGGAATTCTACGAGCAGTACTTC | CASSLSVGEFYEQYF
TRBJ1-2 | TRBD1 | . | TRBV7-9 | TGTGCCAGCAGCTTACCGACAGGGGGTTATGGCTACACCTTC | CASSLPTGGYGYTF
TRBJ2-1 | . | . | TRBV6-5 | TGTGCCAGCAGTTACCACAACGATGAGCAGTTCTTC | CASSYHNDEQFF
TRBJ2-7 | TRBD1 | . | TRBV7-2 | TGTGCCAGCAGTGGAACAGGGGGGTATGACGAGCAGTACTTC | CASSGTGGYDEQYF
TRBJ1-4 | . | . | TRBV27 | TGTGCCAGCAGTTTCGGGGGGCATTCCCTCAATGAAAAACTGTTTTTT | CASSFGGHSLNEKLFF
TRBJ2-7 | . | . | TRBV15 | TGTGCCACCAGCAGAGATACCCCGGGACACCTCTACGAGCAGTACTTC | CATSRDTPGHLYEQYF
TRBJ2-7 | . | . | TRBV7-9 | TGTGCCAGCAGCTTAGGGACAGCATCCTACGAGCAGTACTTC | CASSLGTASYEQYF
TRBJ2-7 | . | many | TRBV13 | TGTGCCAGCTCACGCGTAGCAGGGTACGAGCAGTACTTC | CASSRVAGYEQYF
TRBJ2-1 | TRBD2 | few | TRBV6-4 | TGTGCCAGCAGTGACTCGGTAGCGGGGAGTCGGCAGTTCTTC | CASSDSVAGSRQFF
TRBJ2-7 | TRBD1 | . | TRBV9 | TGTGCCAGCAGCGCAGCCCCAACAGGGGATTACGAGCAGTACTTC | CASSAAPTGDYEQYF
TRBJ1-5 | TRBD1 | . | TRBV9 | TGTGCCAGCAGCCCCTCGGGAGGGGGCTATCAGCCCCAGCATTTT | CASSPSGGGYQPQHF
TRBJ1-2 | . | few | TRBV27 | TGTGCCAGCAGTTTTTGGGGATACTATGGCTACACCTTC | CASSFWGYYGYTF
TRBJ1-5 | . | few | TRBV20-1 | TGCAGTGCTAGTCTGGGTCAGCCCCAGCATTTT | CSASLGQPQHF
TRBJ1-2 | . | few | TRBV29-1 | TGCAGCGTTGAAGACCACGACACCAACTATGGCTACACCTTC | CSVEDHDTNYGYTF
TRBJ1-2 | . | few | TRBV19 | TGTGCCAGTAGTATAAAGGCGCTGGGAGCTGGCTACACCTTC | CASSIKALGAGYTF
TRBJ2-1 | . | few | TRBV6-5 | TGTGCCAGCAGGGGTCGGTTAGGGAATGAGCAGTTCTTC | CASRGRLGNEQFF